The clone carrying this T cell receptor beta chain has at least ten counts. The data originate from a study of T-cell reconstitution after alpha-beta-depleted transplantation in children. Unique molecular identifiers tagged the TCRbeta library. TCRdb recomputed calls from the PCR reads with MiXCR, one row per CDR3 protein. The sample records about 410,000 distinct CDR3 sequences, roughly 21% being singletons. The CDR3 loop spans 16 amino acids. The V gene lost 5 bases and the J gene lost 1 base, with 17 bases spanning the gap. This TCR was recovered from a human donor who donated a stem cell graft to a child with acute myeloid leukemia. The chain carries TRBV12-3 or TRBV12-4 and TRBJ1-1; D may be TRBD1 (6 bases). The input for sequencing was PBMCs from the stem cell graft donor, taken from the stem cell graft. The CDR3 protein is CASSRDRQVTNTEAFF. The DNA of the CDR3 is TGTGCCAGCAGTCGCGATCGACAGGTGACGAACACTGAAGCTTTCTTT.